These 31 T cell receptor beta chains came from one sample sequenced in a study of early T cells in non-severe SARS-CoV-2 infection. Each CDR3 protein gets one entry after TCRdb re-called the 5' RACE reads with MiXCR. The sample lists about 71,000 distinct CDR3 sequences; roughly 15% were seen once. Sequenced material: whole blood. The receptors stem from an adult who was a healthcare worker with PCR-confirmed SARS-CoV-2 infection or an uninfected control (not recorded which).

This clonotype occurred many times. The chain is built from TRBV10-3 and TRBJ1-1; TRBD1 agrees at 11 bases. With V trimmed by 6 bases and J by 6 bases, 9 bases remained unmatched. The CDR3 sequence is 15 residues long. Germline assignment: CDR1 ENHRY and CDR2 SYGVKD. Written as DNA, the CDR3 is TGTGCCATCAGGGCCGGGACAGGGGGAAGGTCTGAAGCTTTCTTT. This gives the protein CAIRAGTGGRSEAFF.

The chain is built from TRBV12-3 or TRBV12-4 and TRBJ1-1; D may be TRBD1 (5 bases). The CDR3 runs 15 residues. Trimming cost V 6 bases and J 0 bases, with 14 bases left between them. The CDR3 reads CASSEGGTMNTEAFF. The CDR3 nucleotides are TGTGCCAGCAGCGAGGGTGGGACCATGAACACTGAAGCTTTCTTT.

This clonotype was observed a handful of times. The chain employs TRBV7-6 and TRBJ1-1; D possibly corresponds to TRBD1 (5 bases). The CDR3 is 15 amino acids. Trimming took off 3 bases at V and 6 bases at J, with 17 bases between the two ends. Looked up from germline, CDR1 is SGHVS and CDR2 is FNYEAQ. CDR3 sequence: CASSFRGSDVSEAFF. As DNA, the CDR3 is TGTGCCAGCAGCTTTAGGGGTAGCGATGTTTCTGAAGCTTTCTTT.

The rearrangement joins TRBV5-1 to TRBJ1-2; D is possibly TRBD1 (5 bases). The CDR3 totals 14 residues. Looked up from germline, CDR1 is SGHRS and CDR2 is YFSETQ. The V and J ends lost 4 bases and 1 base respectively, with 11 bases between them. CDR3 in DNA: TGCGCCAGCAGCGGAGGGACCGTTAACTATGGCTACACCTTC. It translates to CASSGGTVNYGYTF.

In this sample, this clonotype turned up a few times. The chain employs TRBV29-1 and TRBJ2-2, with D unresolved. The CDR3 loop spans 14 amino acids. V dropped 1 base and J dropped 4 bases, with 10 bases sitting between them. Per the germline V gene, CDR1 is SQVTM and CDR2 is ANQGSEA. CDR3 DNA: TGCAGCGTTGAAGTGGGGAAGATCACCGGGGAGCTGTTTTTT. It is translated as CSVEVGKITGELFF.

This clonotype was seen more than once but under ten times. The gene calls are TRBV18 and TRBJ2-6, with D hard to call. Germline V gene lookup returns CDR1 KGHSH and CDR2 LQKENI. The CDR3 has 17 amino acids. Trimming took off 3 bases at V and 1 base at J, with 13 bases between the two ends. The CDR3 DNA follows: TGTGCCAGCTCACCGCGTAGTCGGGTTTCTGGGGCCAACGTCCTGACTTTC. Translated, it gives CASSPRSRVSGANVLTF. Drawing the rest from reference TRBV18 and TRBJ2-6, the complete variable domain is NAGVMQNPRHLVRRRGQEARLRCSPMKGHSHVYWYRQLPEEGLKFMVYLQKENIIDESGMPKERFSAEFPKEGPSILRIQQVVRGDSAAYFCASSPRSRVSGANVLTFGAGSRLTVL.

This chain connects TRBV29-1 to TRBJ2-7; 9 bases match TRBD2. Per the germline V gene, CDR1 is SQVTM and CDR2 is ANQGSEA. The CDR3 spans 12 residues. V trimming: 4 bases; J trimming: 6 bases; junction bases outside the gene matches: 4. CDR3: CSVVAGVREQYF. CDR3 coding DNA: TGCAGCGTTGTAGCGGGGGTTCGCGAGCAGTACTTC.

Ten or more counts support this clonotype. Written as DNA, the CDR3 is TGTGCCAGCAGCCGGGAGACAGGGAATAATTCACCCCTCCACTTT. Translation gives CASSRETGNNSPLHF. The chain combines TRBV4-2 with TRBJ1-6; TRBD1 aligns across 7 bases. V gave up 4 bases and J gave up 5 bases; unmatched junction bases: 5. The CDR3 runs 15 residues. In germline, CDR1 is LGHNA, CDR2 YNFKEQ.

This clonotype was seen a few times. This sequence joins TRBV5-1 and TRBJ2-5; a weak D match, TRBD2 (6 bases). V gave up 4 bases and J gave up 4 bases, with 14 bases separating them. Per germline, CDR1 SGHRS and CDR2 YFSETQ. This CDR3 is 14 amino acids long. CDR3: CASSLPGGLETQYF. The CDR3 nucleotides are TGCGCCAGCAGCCTCCCTGGAGGGTTAGAGACCCAGTACTTC.

This clonotype was counted between two and nine times. The V gene is TRBV5-1, the J gene TRBJ2-3, with D maybe TRBD2 (6 bases). Germline values: CDR1 SGHRS, CDR2 YFSETQ. V lost 3 bases to trimming and J lost 2 bases, with 19 bases between them. The CDR3 is 17 residues long. The CDR3 region is CASSSFRAGRPTDTQYF. The CDR3 DNA follows: TGCGCCAGCAGCTCATTTCGGGCGGGGCGACCCACAGATACGCAGTATTTT.

The rearrangement links TRBV7-2 to TRBJ1-4, with 9 bases matching TRBD1. V shed 6 bases, J shed 8 bases, and the junction held 7 bases outside the gene matches. This CDR3 comprises 14 residues. From germline, CDR1 is SGHTA and CDR2 FQGNSA. CDR3 nucleotide sequence: TGTGCCAGCAGTCCCGGGACAGGGTACGAAAAACTGTTTTTT. Protein: CASSPGTGYEKLFF.

This clonotype was recorded a few times. V usage is TRBV6-6 and J usage is TRBJ1-1, with TRBD1 matching 8 bases. The junction had 3 bases not matched to a gene; V was cut back by 4 bases and J by 2 bases. Germline V lookup: CDR1 MNHNY, CDR2 SVGAGI (reference sequence). This CDR3 comprises 14 residues. The CDR3 spells CASSFTGGNTEAFF. In DNA form, the CDR3 reads TGTGCCAGCAGTTTCACAGGGGGAAACACTGAAGCTTTCTTT.

The chain employs TRBV11-2 and TRBJ2-1, with D hard to call. Trimming left V 4 bases short and J 10 bases short, with 17 bases between. This CDR3 comprises 14 residues. Germline-derived CDR1 and CDR2 are SGHAT and FQNNGV. Here the CDR3 reads CASSSHPGVQEQFF. CDR3 coding DNA: TGTGCCAGCAGCTCCCACCCCGGTGTACAAGAGCAGTTCTTC.

There are a few counts of this clonotype. The V gene is TRBV29-1, the J gene TRBJ1-1; D gene uncertain. CDR3 length equals 13 residues. Germline assignment: CDR1 SQVTM and CDR2 ANQGSEA. V was trimmed by 4 bases and J by 2 bases, leaving 11 bases between them. The CDR3 spells CSVASNGNTEAFF. For the CDR3, the DNA is TGCAGCGTTGCATCCAACGGAAACACTGAAGCTTTCTTT. Variable domain in full (rest from reference TRBV29-1 and TRBJ1-1): SAVISQKPSRDICQRGTSLTIQCQVDSQVTMMFWYRQQPGQSLTLIATANQGSEATYESGFVIDKFPISRPNLTFSTLTVSNMSPEDSSIYLCSVASNGNTEAFFGQGTRLTVV.

This clonotype turned up a few times. This sequence joins TRBV6-2 or TRBV6-3 and TRBJ2-7; possibly TRBD1 or TRBD2 for D (6 bases each). CDR3 length: 13 residues. Germline V gives CDR1 MNHEY, CDR2 SVGEGT. V was pared by 8 bases and J by 2 bases, with 13 bases between. The CDR3, as DNA: TGTGCCAGCTCATCGGGGGCTCCCTACGAGCAGTACTTC. It yields the protein CASSSGAPYEQYF.

In its sample, this clonotype was seen a few times. V usage is TRBV7-9 and J usage is TRBJ2-7; D might be TRBD2 (7 bases). CDR3 length equals 12 residues. The germline CDR1 and CDR2 sequences are SEHNR and FQNEAQ (reference sequence). V was cut by 1 base and J by 10 bases, with 11 bases left in between. CDR3 in amino acids: CASSLEGGGQYF. The DNA for the CDR3 is TGTGCCAGCAGCTTAGAGGGCGGGGGCCAGTACTTC.

This rearrangement joins TRBV14 to TRBJ2-1; the match to TRBD2 covers 9 bases. The ends lost 1 base at V and 12 bases at J; junction bases unmatched: 10. The germline V gene has CDR1 SGHDN and CDR2 FVKESK. This CDR3 has 15 residues. The CDR3 nucleotides read TGTGCCAGCAGCCAAGTCACTAGCGGGCCCCAAGGGCAGTTCTTC. This codes for CASSQVTSGPQGQFF.

The chain employs TRBV11-2 and TRBJ1-4, with TRBD1 as a possible D gene (6 bases). The CDR3 is 14 amino acids. Per the germline V gene, CDR1 is SGHAT and CDR2 is FQNNGV. Trimming took 3 bases from V and 3 from J, leaving 8 bases between them. DNA for the CDR3: TGTGCCAGCAGCTTTTCAGGGGCTAATGAAAAACTGTTTTTT. Translation gives CASSFSGANEKLFF. Full variable domain (missing parts from reference TRBV11-2 and TRBJ1-4): EAGVAQSPRYKIIEKRQSVAFWCNPISGHATLYWYQQILGQGPKLLIQFQNNGVVDDSQLPKDRFSAERLKGVDSTLKIQPAKLEDSAVYLCASSFSGANEKLFFGSGTQLSVL.

The table lists this clonotype with a few counts. This sequence joins TRBV29-1 and TRBJ2-3, with 9 positions matching TRBD2. CDR1 is SQVTM and CDR2 is ANQGSEA in the germline V gene. The CDR3 is 15 amino acids. V trimming: 4 bases; J trimming: 5 bases; junction bases outside the gene matches: 10. CDR3 amino acids: CSVGRAGGRGDTQYF. For the CDR3, the DNA is TGCAGCGTTGGGAGAGCGGGGGGCCGGGGAGATACGCAGTATTTT.

The rearrangement uses TRBV7-6 and TRBJ2-7; possibly TRBD2 for D (6 bases). CDR1 is SGHVS, CDR2 FNYEAQ, per germline. V was clipped by 2 bases and J by 5 bases, with 16 bases between them. This CDR3 is built from 15 residues. The CDR3 loop reads CASSLRGSLFDEQYF. For the CDR3, the DNA is TGTGCCAGCAGCTTACGGGGGTCCCTCTTCGACGAGCAGTACTTC.

In this sample, this clonotype turned up a few times. The rearrangement joins TRBV4-2 to TRBJ1-5; D is uncertain. The CDR3 spans 14 residues. The V end lost 0 bases, the J end lost 7 bases, and 10 bases lay between the germline ends. Germline-derived CDR1 and CDR2 are LGHNA and YNFKEQ. CDR3 in amino acids: CASSQDAEKQPQHF. The CDR3 DNA is TGTGCCAGCAGCCAAGATGCTGAAAAGCAGCCCCAGCATTTT.

This clonotype showed up just once. The chain couples TRBV6-2 or TRBV6-3 to TRBJ2-1; 14 bases align to TRBD2. Per the germline V gene, CDR1 is MNHEY and CDR2 is SVGEGT. The CDR3 totals 17 residues. Trimming at V came to 6 bases and at J to 3 bases, leaving 7 bases not matched to a gene. CDR3 sequence: CASSRGLAGGNYNEQFF. DNA for the CDR3: TGTGCCAGCAGCCGCGGACTAGCGGGGGGAAACTACAATGAGCAGTTCTTC.

The DNA of the CDR3 is TGTGCCAGCGGCGGGACAGGGGGCAATGAGCAGTTCTTC. It encodes CASGGTGGNEQFF. V is TRBV9 and J is TRBJ2-1; 11 positions agree with TRBD1. Germline V gives CDR1 SGDLS, CDR2 YYNGEE. Trimming removed 7 bases from V and 6 bases from J; junction bases left unmatched: 3. This CDR3 comprises 13 residues.

The sample holds many counts of this clonotype. The V gene is TRBV13, the J gene TRBJ1-1; weak D call: TRBD1 (6 bases). From germline, CDR1 is PRHDT and CDR2 FYEKMQ (reference sequence). The CDR3 sequence is 17 residues long. V lost 1 base to trimming and J lost 1 base, with 16 bases between them. CDR3 sequence: CASSLDPTGPKNTEAFF. CDR3 DNA sequence: TGTGCCAGCAGCTTAGACCCGACAGGCCCCAAGAACACTGAAGCTTTCTTT. The variable domain in full, with the rest retrieved from reference TRBV13 and TRBJ1-1, is AAGVIQSPRHLIKEKRETATLKCYPIPRHDTVYWYQQGPGQDPQFLISFYEKMQSDKGSIPDRFSAQQFSDYHSELNMSSLELGDSALYFCASSLDPTGPKNTEAFFGQGTRLTVV.

This clonotype was recorded many times. The chain employs TRBV7-6 and TRBJ2-3; D gene ambiguous. The CDR3 has 13 amino acids. Germline V gene lookup returns CDR1 SGHVS and CDR2 FNYEAQ. Trimming stripped 4 bases from V and 6 bases from J, with 11 bases between. The DNA of the CDR3 is TGTGCCAGCAGCTCCCTACCTGGGGATACGCAGTATTTT. This codes for CASSSLPGDTQYF.

This clonotype was seen only a few times. The chain carries TRBV6-5 and TRBJ1-3; D gene uncertain. The V and J ends lost 4 bases and 7 bases respectively, with 11 bases between them. The CDR3 covers 13 residues. The germline CDR1 and CDR2 sequences are MNHEY and SVGAGI. The CDR3 DNA reads as TGTGCCAGCAGTTTGCTAAGGGCTAACACCATATATTTT. Its translation is CASSLLRANTIYF.

The chain joins TRBV6-1 to TRBJ1-6; D is unresolved. Per germline, CDR1 MNHNS and CDR2 SASEGT. Trimming shortened V by 5 bases and J by 3 bases, and 11 bases separated the two germline ends. The CDR3 totals 15 residues. The CDR3 nucleotides are TGTGCCAGCAGTAACACCGATGGCTATAATTCACCCCTCCACTTT. Residues: CASSNTDGYNSPLHF.

This clonotype was recorded a few times. The V gene is TRBV19, the J gene TRBJ2-3; 9 nucleotides match TRBD1. The CDR3 is 13 residues long. Trimming took 10 bases from V and 10 from J; bases not matched to a gene: 12. From germline, CDR1 is LNHDA and CDR2 SQIVND (reference sequence). The CDR3: CATRWGQGVPQYF. The CDR3, as DNA: TGTGCCACCCGGTGGGGACAGGGAGTGCCGCAGTATTTT.

The table lists this clonotype with a few counts. The chain joins TRBV29-1 to TRBJ2-6; D is ambiguous. Trimming pared 6 bases from V and 2 bases from J, leaving 8 bases between. Germline V gene data show CDR1 as SQVTM and CDR2 as ANQGSEA. The CDR3 extends over 13 amino acids. The CDR3 here is CSVWVAGANVLTF. In DNA form, the CDR3 reads TGCAGCGTGTGGGTTGCTGGGGCCAACGTCCTGACTTTC.

The V call is TRBV12-3 or TRBV12-4, the J call TRBJ2-2; D is tentatively TRBD1 or TRBD2 (6 bases each). V lost 6 bases and J lost 5, with 19 bases in between. The CDR3 consists of 16 residues. The CDR3 DNA is TGTGCCAGCAGGGCCCTCTTGGGGGGCACTACCGGGGAGCTGTTTTTT. It translates to CASRALLGGTTGELFF.

The chain employs TRBV4-1 and TRBJ1-6; TRBD1 agrees at 7 bases. Trimming took 0 bases from V and 0 from J; bases not matched to a gene: 5. This CDR3 spans 18 amino acids. The germline CDR1 and CDR2 sequences are MGHRA and YSYEKL. Here the CDR3 reads CASSQEPRTGSYNSPLHF. The DNA of the CDR3 is TGCGCCAGCAGCCAAGAACCCCGGACAGGCTCCTATAATTCACCCCTCCACTTT.